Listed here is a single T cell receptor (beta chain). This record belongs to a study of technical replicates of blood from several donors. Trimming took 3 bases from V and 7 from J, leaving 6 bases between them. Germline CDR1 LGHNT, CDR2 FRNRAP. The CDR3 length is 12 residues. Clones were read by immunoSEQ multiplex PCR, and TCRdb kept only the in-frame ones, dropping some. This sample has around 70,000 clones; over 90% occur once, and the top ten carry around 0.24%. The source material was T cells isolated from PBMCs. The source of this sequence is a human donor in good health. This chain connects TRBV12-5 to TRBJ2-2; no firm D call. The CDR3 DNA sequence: TGTGCTAGTGGTTTAACAGACGGGGAGCTGTTTTTT. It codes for CASGLTDGELFF.